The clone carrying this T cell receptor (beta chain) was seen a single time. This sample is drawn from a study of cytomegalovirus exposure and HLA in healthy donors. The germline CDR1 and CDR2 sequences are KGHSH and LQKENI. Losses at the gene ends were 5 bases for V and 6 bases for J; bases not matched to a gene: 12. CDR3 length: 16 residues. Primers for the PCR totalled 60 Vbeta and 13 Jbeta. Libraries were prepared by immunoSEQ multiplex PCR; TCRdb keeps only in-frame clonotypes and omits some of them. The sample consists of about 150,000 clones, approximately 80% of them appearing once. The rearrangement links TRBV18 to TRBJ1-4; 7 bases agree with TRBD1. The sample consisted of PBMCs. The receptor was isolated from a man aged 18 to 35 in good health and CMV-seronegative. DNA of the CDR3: TGTGCCAGCTCAAGTTACAGGGGTCCCGTGGATGAAAAACTGTTTTTT. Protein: CASSSYRGPVDEKLFF. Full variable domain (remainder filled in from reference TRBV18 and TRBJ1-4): NAGVMQNPRHLVRRRGQEARLRCSPMKGHSHVYWYRQLPEEGLKFMVYLQKENIIDESGMPKERFSAEFPKEGPSILRIQQVVRGDSAAYFCASSSYRGPVDEKLFFGSGTQLSVL.